Below, 22 T cell receptor beta chains from the same sample are listed, as sequenced in a study of blood T cell repertoires in COVID-19. Using immunoSEQ multiplex PCR, the repertoire was profiled, and TCRdb retains in-frame clones only, with some absent. The table includes about 230,000 clones, 70% to 90% detected once. The sequenced sample consisted of peripheral blood. The receptors derive from a woman in her sixties or seventies with active or convalescent COVID-19.

V gene TRBV2 combines with J gene TRBJ1-1; TRBD1 might be the D (6 bases). Germline-derived CDR1 and CDR2 are SNHLY and FYNNEI. This CDR3 region has 16 residues. V lost 11 bases, J lost 4 bases, and 26 bases lay in between. Here the CDR3 reads CAGGGRGYRGGTEAFF. CDR3 in DNA: TGTGCCGGGGGGGGCAGGGGCTACCGTGGTGGCACTGAAGCTTTCTTT.

The V and J genes are TRBV10-1 and TRBJ2-1, with 7 positions matching TRBD2. Germline V gene lookup returns CDR1 WNHNN and CDR2 SYGVQD (reference sequence). This CDR3 has 18 residues. The V and J ends lost 4 bases and 3 bases, in that order; junction bases with no gene match: 15. The CDR3: CASSGGSGPWGLYNEQFF. The CDR3 DNA reads TGCGCCAGCAGTGGGGGTAGCGGGCCATGGGGTCTCTACAATGAGCAGTTCTTC.

The chain employs TRBV19 and TRBJ2-1; weak D call: TRBD2 (6 bases). Germline loops: CDR1 LNHDA, CDR2 SQIVND (reference sequence). The V and J ends lost 3 bases and 4 bases respectively, with 10 bases between them. The length of the CDR3 is 14 residues. CDR3 region: CASSIPGTYNEQFF. The CDR3 DNA follows: TGTGCCAGTAGTATCCCCGGGACTTACAATGAGCAGTTCTTC. The whole variable domain, remainder taken from reference TRBV19 and TRBJ2-1, is DGGITQSPKYLFRKEGQNVTLSCEQNLNHDAMYWYRQDPGQGLRLIYYSQIVNDFQKGDIAEGYSVSREKKESFPLTVTSAQKNPTAFYLCASSIPGTYNEQFFGPGTRLTVL.

The gene calls are TRBV5-1 and TRBJ2-2, with 8 bases that match TRBD1. After removal of 5 bases from V and 7 bases from J, the junction contained 13 bases not matched to a gene. Per the germline V gene, CDR1 is SGHRS and CDR2 is YFSETQ. CDR3 length: 16 residues. The CDR3, as DNA: TGCGCCAGCAGTCCCCAGGGGGCGCAAAGGGGCGGGGAGCTGTTTTTT. It encodes CASSPQGAQRGGELFF.

The chain is built from TRBV6-1 and TRBJ1-1; 8 positions agree with TRBD1. Germline values: CDR1 MNHNS, CDR2 SASEGT. The CDR3 is made up of 14 amino acids. Germline trimming cut 2 bases from V and 11 bases from J; bases unmatched to any gene: 10. The CDR3 protein is CASSERPGQGGAFF. The CDR3 nucleotides read TGTGCCAGCAGTGAAAGACCCGGACAGGGCGGGGCTTTCTTT.

V is TRBV24-1 and J is TRBJ2-1; D is unclear. Per the germline V gene, CDR1 is KGHDR and CDR2 is SFDVKD. With 0 bases removed from V and 10 bases from J, the gap between germline ends came to 12 bases. This CDR3 is built from 14 residues. The CDR3 protein is CATSDLDTAGEQFF. The CDR3 DNA follows: TGTGCCACCAGTGATTTGGACACGGCTGGGGAGCAGTTCTTC.

The chain has TRBV30 and TRBJ2-3; the match to TRBD2 covers 8 bases. V trimming: 4 bases; J trimming: 11 bases; junction bases outside the gene matches: 5. The CDR3 extends over 11 amino acids. Per the germline V gene, CDR1 is GTSNPN and CDR2 is SVGIG (reference sequence). The CDR3 DNA reads as TGTGCCTGGAATTTTCGGGGGGGGCAGTATTTT. Residues: CAWNFRGGQYF.

The chain is built from TRBV19 and TRBJ2-1; 10 bases line up with TRBD2. J was trimmed by 9 bases and V by 4 bases; bases with no gene match: 15. CDR1 and CDR2 (germline): LNHDA, SQIVND (reference sequence). CDR3 size: 17 residues. CDR3 DNA: TGTGCCAGTAGTAACCGCCTGAGGCTAGCGGGAGAGGGTGAGCAGTTCTTC. Protein sequence: CASSNRLRLAGEGEQFF.

This clone came up once. The genes are TRBV6-5 and TRBJ1-5; TRBD1 is a possible D gene (6 bases). This CDR3 is built from 14 residues. V was trimmed by 4 bases and J by 1 base, leaving 8 bases between them. Germline lookup yields CDR1 MNHEY and CDR2 SVGAGI. The CDR3 nucleotides read TGTGCCAGCAGTTTACAGGGCAGCAATCAGCCCCAGCATTTT. This sequence encodes CASSLQGSNQPQHF.

This clone came up once. V gene TRBV15 combines with J gene TRBJ2-5, with D possibly TRBD2 on 6 matching bases. Trimming removed 1 base from V and 2 bases from J, with 14 bases in between. CDR1 and CDR2 (germline): LNHNV, YYDKDF (reference sequence). The CDR3 spans 16 residues. CDR3 protein: CATSRGGGEGQETQYF. The DNA for the CDR3 is TGTGCCACCAGCAGAGGGGGAGGCGAGGGGCAAGAGACCCAGTACTTC. Using reference TRBV15 and TRBJ2-5 for the parts outside the CDR3, the full variable domain is DAMVIQNPRYQVTQFGKPVTLSCSQTLNHNVMYWYQQKSSQAPKLLFHYYDKDFNNEADTPDNFQSRRPNTSFCFLDIRSPGLGDTAMYLCATSRGGGEGQETQYFGPGTRLLVL.

CDR3: CASSPNPGGLNEKLFF. The CDR3 DNA reads as TGTGCCAGCTCACCTAACCCAGGGGGCTTAAATGAAAAACTGTTTTTT. This chain connects TRBV18 to TRBJ1-4, with 8 bases lining up with TRBD1. The V gene end was trimmed by 3 bases and the J gene end by 5 bases; junction bases not matched to a gene: 8. The CDR3 runs 16 residues. Germline CDR1 reads KGHSH; CDR2 reads LQKENI. Supplemented by reference TRBV18 and TRBJ1-4, the full variable domain reads NAGVMQNPRHLVRRRGQEARLRCSPMKGHSHVYWYRQLPEEGLKFMVYLQKENIIDESGMPKERFSAEFPKEGPSILRIQQVVRGDSAAYFCASSPNPGGLNEKLFFGSGTQLSVL.

V gene TRBV12-3 or TRBV12-4 combines with J gene TRBJ1-2, with no clear D. This CDR3 comprises 13 residues. V was shortened by 6 bases and J by 4 bases, with 12 bases between the two germline ends. The CDR3 loop is CASSATGSYGYTF. The CDR3 coding sequence is TGTGCCAGCAGCGCCACGGGGAGCTATGGCTACACCTTC.

The chain joins TRBV14 to TRBJ1-1; no firm D call. This CDR3 spans 13 amino acids. CDR1 is SGHDN and CDR2 is FVKESK in the germline V gene. The ends were cut back, 3 bases at V and 8 bases at J, with 13 bases in the middle. The CDR3 DNA reads as TGTGCCAGCAGCCAGAGGACTTACTTGGAAGCTTTCTTT. Amino acids: CASSQRTYLEAFF.

The chain has TRBV7-6 and TRBJ2-5, with 7 bases identical to TRBD1. The ends lost 3 bases at V and 3 bases at J; junction bases unmatched: 7. Germline CDR1 and CDR2: SGHVS and FNYEAQ. The CDR3 covers 15 residues. The CDR3 region is CASSFERTGEETQYF. The DNA of the CDR3 is TGTGCCAGCAGCTTCGAGAGGACAGGCGAAGAGACCCAGTACTTC. Based on the CDR3 plus reference TRBV7-6 and TRBJ2-5, the full variable domain is GAGVSQSPRYKVTKRGQDVALRCDPISGHVSLYWYRQALGQGPEFLTYFNYEAQQDKSGLPNDRFSAERPEGSISTLTIQRTEQRDSAMYRCASSFERTGEETQYFGPGTRLLVL.

This chain links TRBV15 with TRBJ2-6; tentatively, D is TRBD2 (5 bases). Per the germline V gene, CDR1 is LNHNV and CDR2 is YYDKDF (reference sequence). This CDR3 is built from 17 residues. Between the trimmed V and J ends, which lost 1 base and 4 bases, there was a span of 14 bases. The CDR3 region is CATSRGLFEGGANVLTF. For the CDR3, the DNA is TGTGCCACCAGCAGAGGATTGTTCGAGGGAGGGGCCAACGTCCTGACTTTC.

The CDR3 loop is CASRDQANTEAFF. For the CDR3, the DNA is TGCGCCAGCAGAGACCAGGCGAACACTGAAGCTTTCTTT. J is TRBJ1-1 and V is TRBV10-1; no firm D call. Deletions cut 6 bases from V and 1 base from J, with 9 bases between. This CDR3 has 13 amino acids. Per germline, CDR1 WNHNN and CDR2 SYGVQD (reference sequence).

The chain links TRBV7-9 to TRBJ2-7; D possibly corresponds to TRBD2 (6 bases). The CDR3 is 15 amino acids. Germline CDR1 SEHNR, CDR2 FQNEAQ (reference sequence). Trimming shortened V by 5 bases and J by 0 bases, and 14 bases separated the two germline ends. The CDR3 loop is CASSPGLLTSYEQYF. The CDR3, as DNA: TGTGCCAGCAGCCCGGGACTCCTTACCTCCTACGAGCAGTACTTC.

The genes are TRBV19 and TRBJ2-3; 7 positions agree with TRBD1. The CDR3 is 17 residues long. Germline-derived CDR1 and CDR2 are LNHDA and SQIVND (reference sequence). The ends lost 4 bases at V and 1 base at J; junction bases unmatched: 11. This chain's CDR3 is CASSKRAYRGGTDTQYF. DNA of the CDR3: TGTGCCAGTAGTAAGAGGGCTTACAGGGGTGGCACAGATACGCAGTATTTT.

The rearrangement links TRBV2 to TRBJ2-3, with D uncertain. V gave up 4 bases and J gave up 3 bases, with 8 bases separating them. The germline gives CDR1 SNHLY, CDR2 FYNNEI. This CDR3 region has 13 residues. The CDR3 is CASSGQWTDTQYF. In nucleotides, the CDR3 is TGTGCCAGCAGTGGCCAGTGGACAGATACGCAGTATTTT. The variable domain in full, completed from reference TRBV2 and TRBJ2-3, reads EPEVTQTPSHQVTQMGQEVILRCVPISNHLYFYWYRQILGQKVEFLVSFYNNEISEKSEIFDDQFSVERPDGSNFTLKIRSTKLEDSAMYFCASSGQWTDTQYFGPGTRLTVL.

The rearrangement uses TRBV13 and TRBJ2-4, with 7 bases fitting TRBD1. With V trimmed by 5 bases and J by 8 bases, 9 bases remained unmatched. CDR3 length: 14 amino acids. The germline CDR1 and CDR2 sequences are PRHDT and FYEKMQ (reference sequence). CDR3 region: CASSQRQGWDIQYF. CDR3 nucleotide sequence: TGTGCCAGCAGCCAGCGACAGGGTTGGGACATTCAGTACTTC.

J is TRBJ1-3 and V is TRBV5-4; D not certain. The CDR3 length is 14 residues. V dropped 0 bases and J dropped 3 bases, with 7 bases sitting between them. The germline V gene encodes CDR1 SGHNT and CDR2 YYREEE (reference sequence). CDR3 coding DNA: TGTGCCAGCAGCTTGGCGGGGTTTGGAAACACCATATATTTT. Its translation: CASSLAGFGNTIYF.

The CDR3 DNA follows: TGTGCCAGCAGCAAAGGACTGACTAGCACAGATACGCAGTATTTT. It specifies CASSKGLTSTDTQYF. This chain links TRBV21-1 with TRBJ2-3; TRBD2, the table's D call, lacks a check against the DNA. TRBV21-1 is a recognized pseudogene. This CDR3 is 15 amino acids long.